The 20 T cell receptor beta chains below all came from one sample that was sequenced in a study of T cell changes during pregnancy in multiple sclerosis. TCRdb's table, derived via immunoSEQ multiplex PCR, lists solely in-frame clones and lacks some. The sample has over 90,000 clones, around 90% seen once; the top ten hold 0.8% to 0.95%. The sample here was peripheral blood, taken before pregnancy. The receptors shown here come from a female donor with multiple sclerosis, enrolled in a pregnancy study.

The gene calls are TRBV18 and TRBJ1-3; 7 bases agree with TRBD1. The CDR3 extends over 14 amino acids. CDR1 is KGHSH, CDR2 LQKENI, per germline. The ends lost 3 bases at V and 3 bases at J; junction bases unmatched: 2. The CDR3 is CASSPGTVGNTIYF. The DNA of the CDR3 is TGTGCCAGCTCACCCGGGACAGTTGGAAACACCATATATTTT.

The chain links TRBV7-3 to TRBJ2-7; the D gene is possibly TRBD2 (5 bases). Trimming took 2 bases from V and 0 from J, leaving 17 bases between them. The V gene's germline CDR1 is SGHTA and CDR2 FQGTGA. This CDR3 region has 17 residues. The CDR3 loop is CASSLGPGIGDSYEQYF. CDR3 nucleotide sequence: TGTGCCAGCAGCTTAGGTCCCGGGATCGGGGACTCCTACGAGCAGTACTTC.

V gene TRBV7-3 combines with J gene TRBJ1-1; 7 bases fit TRBD1. Germline trimming cut 5 bases from V and 4 bases from J; bases unmatched to any gene: 7. This CDR3 has 14 residues. CDR1 is SGHTA, CDR2 FQGTGA, per germline. The CDR3 sequence is CASSLSGGITEAFF. The CDR3 DNA sequence: TGTGCCAGCAGCCTGTCAGGGGGAATCACTGAAGCTTTCTTT. The full variable domain, its missing parts supplied by reference TRBV7-3 and TRBJ1-1, is GAGVSQTPSNKVTEKGKYVELRCDPISGHTALYWYRQSLGQGPEFLIYFQGTGAADDSGLPNDRFFAVRPEGSVSTLKIQRTERGDSAVYLCASSLSGGITEAFFGQGTRLTVV.

This rearrangement joins TRBV27 to TRBJ2-6; perhaps TRBD1 as D (6 bases). The CDR3 has 17 amino acids. Germline CDR1 and CDR2: MNHEY and SMNVEV (reference sequence). Trimming left V 5 bases short and J 0 bases short, with 14 bases between. The CDR3 DNA is TGTGCCAGCAGTCCGACAGGTCTTAACTCTGGGGCCAACGTCCTGACTTTC. Amino acid sequence: CASSPTGLNSGANVLTF.

The rearrangement uses TRBV5-8 and TRBJ1-3, with D unresolved. V was cut by 2 bases and J by 2 bases, with 8 bases left in between. From germline, CDR1 is SGHTS and CDR2 YDEGEE. The CDR3 totals 14 residues. The CDR3, as DNA: TGTGCCAGCAGCTTCGGAGGGACTGGAAACACCATATATTTT. As protein: CASSFGGTGNTIYF.

The chain employs TRBV10-2 and TRBJ1-4, with 9 bases that match TRBD1. CDR3 size: 16 residues. Germline CDR1 and CDR2: WSHSY and SAAADI. V gave up 5 bases and J gave up 4 bases; unmatched junction bases: 8. The CDR3 DNA follows: TGCGCCAGCAGTTGGACCGGGACAGGGAATAATGAAAAACTGTTTTTT. It codes for CASSWTGTGNNEKLFF.

The chain joins TRBV10-2 to TRBJ1-5; 7 bases match TRBD1. V gave up 5 bases and J gave up 3 bases; unmatched junction bases: 4. CDR1 WSHSY and CDR2 SAAADI come from the germline V gene. The CDR3 is 14 amino acids. The DNA for the CDR3 is TGCGCCAGCAGTAGGACAGGCCCCAATCAGCCCCAGCATTTT. It translates to CASSRTGPNQPQHF.

This chain uses TRBV7-3 with TRBJ2-3; D gene ambiguous. The CDR3 is made up of 12 amino acids. Germline V gene sequence: CDR1 SGHTA, CDR2 FQGTGA. Trimming took 4 bases from V and 5 from J, leaving 7 bases between them. The CDR3 bases are TGTGCCAGCAGCTCCGCCGGAGATACGCAGTATTTT. Its translation is CASSSAGDTQYF.

This chain links TRBV19 with TRBJ1-2; TRBD1 might be the D (6 bases). Between the trimmed V and J ends, which lost 6 bases and 2 bases, there was a span of 16 bases. Germline CDR1 and CDR2: LNHDA and SQIVND (reference sequence). This CDR3 spans 15 amino acids. The CDR3 coding sequence is TGTGCCAGTAGGGGGGGGGCAGGAAGAAACTATGGCTACACCTTC. Translating it yields CASRGGAGRNYGYTF.

J is TRBJ2-5 and V is TRBV7-8; D perhaps matches TRBD2 (6 bases). V lost 4 bases and J lost 2, with 11 bases in between. The germline V gene has CDR1 SGHVS and CDR2 FQNEAQ. The CDR3 is 14 amino acids. The CDR3 DNA reads TGTGCCAGCAGCTCCGCGGCGGGGCAAGAGACCCAGTACTTC. It encodes CASSSAAGQETQYF.

The chain recombines TRBV21-1 with TRBJ1-1. TRBV21-1 is a documented pseudogene. This CDR3 comprises 15 residues. The CDR3 DNA reads as TGTGCCAGCAGCAATAGAGAGAAACTGAACACTGAAGCTTTCTTT. Its translation is CASSNREKLNTEAFF.

The V and J genes are TRBV15 and TRBJ1-4, with TRBD1 as a possible D gene (5 bases). In germline, CDR1 is LNHNV, CDR2 YYDKDF (reference sequence). Trimming left V 1 base short and J 3 bases short, with 6 bases between. The CDR3 totals 14 residues. DNA of the CDR3: TGTGCCACCAGCAGAGGGGGGGCTAATGAAAAACTGTTTTTT. It encodes CATSRGGANEKLFF.

The rearrangement links TRBV9 to TRBJ2-2, with D maybe TRBD1 (6 bases). Germline V gene sequence: CDR1 SGDLS, CDR2 YYNGEE. V lost 3 bases and J 4 bases, leaving 10 bases between the germline ends. This CDR3 contains 14 residues. CDR3 nucleotide sequence: TGTGCCAGCAGCGCCACAGGGAGCACCGGGGAGCTGTTTTTT. It codes for CASSATGSTGELFF.

V gene TRBV4-3 combines with J gene TRBJ1-1, with D possibly matching TRBD1 (6 bases). V gave up 0 bases and J gave up 4 bases, with 18 bases separating them. Germline loops: CDR1 LGHNA, CDR2 YSLEER. This CDR3 has 17 residues. The CDR3 DNA is TGCGCCAGCAGCCAAGATCGGGGGGGCGTAGAAATCACTGAAGCTTTCTTT. Protein: CASSQDRGGVEITEAFF.

The chain combines TRBV7-9 with TRBJ2-7; TRBD1 might be the D (6 bases). V gave up 4 bases and J gave up 8 bases, with 12 bases separating them. Germline V gene lookup returns CDR1 SEHNR and CDR2 FQNEAQ (reference sequence). The CDR3 runs to 12 residues. The CDR3 is CASSSDRLQQYF. CDR3 coding DNA: TGTGCCAGCAGCTCGGACAGACTTCAGCAGTACTTC.

This clone was found once. CDR3 protein: CASSQQNTETGNYGYTF. The CDR3 DNA reads as TGCGCCAGCAGCCAGCAAAACACCGAGACAGGGAACTATGGCTACACCTTC. The V call is TRBV4-1, the J call TRBJ1-2, with 7 nucleotides matching TRBD1. The CDR3 has 17 residues. Germline CDR1 and CDR2: MGHRA and YSYEKL. J gave up 2 bases and V 3 bases, and 12 bases lay outside the gene matches.

This sequence joins TRBV4-1 and TRBJ2-5; 8 bases are a match to TRBD1. With 3 bases clipped from V and 5 bases from J, the junction kept 8 bases outside the gene matches. The CDR3 covers 15 residues. The germline gives CDR1 MGHRA, CDR2 YSYEKL. CDR3 sequence: CASSHPTGAGETQYF. The CDR3 DNA reads TGCGCCAGCAGCCATCCGACAGGGGCTGGGGAGACCCAGTACTTC.

The V gene is TRBV2, the J gene TRBJ2-1; TRBD2 matches 7 bases. The CDR3 totals 16 residues. The V gene's germline CDR1 is SNHLY and CDR2 FYNNEI. The V segment lost 7 bases and the J segment 0 bases; nucleotides outside the gene matches: 9. The CDR3, as DNA: TGTGCCAGCACCGTTGGACTAGGGAGCTCCTACAATGAGCAGTTCTTC. Residues: CASTVGLGSSYNEQFF.

In this sample, this clone turned up once. The DNA for the CDR3 is TGTGCCAGCAGCGTCCAGGGCGGGGATGAGCAGTTCTTC. It encodes CASSVQGGDEQFF. The V and J genes are TRBV9 and TRBJ2-1; weak D call: TRBD2 (6 bases). Germline CDR1 is SGDLS and CDR2 is YYNGEE. CDR3 length: 13 amino acids. V lost 2 bases to trimming and J lost 8 bases, with 11 bases between them. The full variable domain, in which reference TRBV9 and TRBJ2-1 provide the parts outside the CDR3, is DSGVTQTPKHLITATGQRVTLRCSPRSGDLSVYWYQQSLDQGLQFLIQYYNGEERAKGNILERFSAQQFPDLHSELNLSSLELGDSALYFCASSVQGGDEQFFGPGTRLTVL.

This clone was counted a single time. The chain is built from TRBV5-1 and TRBJ2-3, with TRBD2 matching over 8 bases. Germline CDR1 and CDR2: SGHRS and YFSETQ. V was pared by 9 bases and J by 2 bases, with 8 bases of the junction left unmatched. The CDR3 is 14 amino acids. The CDR3 spells CATRDSGTTDTQYF. The CDR3 DNA is TGCGCCACTCGGGATAGCGGGACCACAGATACGCAGTATTTT.